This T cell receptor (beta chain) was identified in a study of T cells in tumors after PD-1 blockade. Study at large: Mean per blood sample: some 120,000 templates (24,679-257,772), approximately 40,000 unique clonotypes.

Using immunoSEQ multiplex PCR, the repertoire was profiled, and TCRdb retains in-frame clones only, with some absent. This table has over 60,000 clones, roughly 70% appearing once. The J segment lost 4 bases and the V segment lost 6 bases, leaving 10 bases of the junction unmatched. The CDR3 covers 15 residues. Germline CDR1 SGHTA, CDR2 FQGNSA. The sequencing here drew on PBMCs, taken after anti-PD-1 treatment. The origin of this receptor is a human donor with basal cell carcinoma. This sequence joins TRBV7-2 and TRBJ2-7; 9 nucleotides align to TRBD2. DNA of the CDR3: TGTGCCAGCAGACGGGAGGCTAGCGGGACGTACGAGCAGTACTTC. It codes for CASRREASGTYEQYF.